This TCR beta chain was recorded in a study of shared clonotypes between healthy human individuals. Germline V gene data show CDR1 as PRHDT and CDR2 as FYEKMQ (reference sequence). There are 15 residues in the CDR3. V lost 5 bases and J lost 6; bases outside the gene matches: 9. Terminally differentiated effector memory CD45RA+ cells were excluded from the naive CD8 cells, which were CD45RO-negative and positively selected for CCR7. General observations from the study: Non-shared clonotypes had lower generation probabilities than clonotypes shared by all four sorted-subset donors.

A remark on this clone: Antigen unknown.

Clones were sequenced by immunoSEQ multiplex PCR, and TCRdb holds only the in-frame ones, with some missing. The data contain millions of clones, 85% to 95% of them singletons. The V call is TRBV13, the J call TRBJ1-2; TRBD1 agrees at 10 bases. The origin of this receptor is a man in his late teens or twenties in good health. Some clones in this sample may be carry-over from other donors' samples. Material for sequencing was naive CD8+ T cells from PBMCs. The CDR3 loop reads CASSILDRGWDGYTF. In DNA, the CDR3 is TGTGCCAGCAGCATTCTGGACAGGGGGTGGGATGGCTACACCTTC.